The 7 T cell receptor beta chains below come from one sample, sequenced in a study of blood T cell repertoires in COVID-19. TCRdb keeps only in-frame clones here, not all; method: immunoSEQ multiplex PCR. Of about 60,000 clones in the sample, around four fifths were seen once. Sequences were obtained from peripheral blood. These TCRs come from a man in his fifties or sixties with acute or convalescent COVID-19.

The chain combines TRBV2 with TRBJ1-3; D unresolved. The CDR3 is 13 residues long. V lost 6 bases to trimming and J lost 5 bases, with 11 bases between them. Germline V gene sequence: CDR1 SNHLY, CDR2 FYNNEI. The CDR3 DNA is TGTGCCAGCAGGTCAACACCGAGAAACACCATATATTTT. Translated, it gives CASRSTPRNTIYF.

This sequence joins TRBV11-2 and TRBJ2-7, with a tentative D call TRBD1 (5 bases). Germline assignment: CDR1 SGHAT and CDR2 FQNNGV. The CDR3 is 14 residues long. The V and J ends lost 3 bases and 0 bases respectively, with 9 bases between them. Here the CDR3 reads CASSLTALSYEQYF. CDR3 nucleotide sequence: TGTGCCAGCAGCTTGACAGCCCTCTCCTACGAGCAGTACTTC. Looking up the rest from reference TRBV11-2 and TRBJ2-7 gives the full variable domain: EAGVAQSPRYKIIEKRQSVAFWCNPISGHATLYWYQQILGQGPKLLIQFQNNGVVDDSQLPKDRFSAERLKGVDSTLKIQPAKLEDSAVYLCASSLTALSYEQYFGPGTRLTVT.

The CDR3 coding sequence is TGTGCCAGCGGCACAGGGTCGTACCAAGAGACCCAGTACTTC. This gives the protein CASGTGSYQETQYF. The J gene is TRBJ2-5, the V gene TRBV6-5, with a weak D call TRBD1 (6 bases). CDR1 and CDR2 from the germline V gene are MNHEY and SVGAGI. The germline V and J ends were trimmed by 8 bases and 0 bases, with 13 bases remaining between them. The CDR3 is 14 residues long.

This chain's CDR3 is CAWSVGDYGYTF. The DNA of the CDR3 is TGTGCCTGGAGTGTAGGGGACTATGGCTACACCTTC. J is TRBJ1-2 and V is TRBV30; the D gene is possibly TRBD1 (5 bases). From germline, CDR1 is GTSNPN and CDR2 SVGIG (reference sequence). The CDR3 sequence is 12 residues long. Trimming took off 0 bases at V and 3 bases at J, with 5 bases between the two ends.

The J gene is TRBJ1-2, the V gene TRBV5-1; D unresolved. V lost 3 bases to trimming and J lost 4 bases, with 13 bases between them. The CDR3 totals 14 residues. Germline CDR1 reads SGHRS; CDR2 reads YFSETQ. This CDR3 reads CASSSYSGSYGYTF. The CDR3 region has the DNA TGCGCCAGCAGCTCCTACTCAGGTTCCTATGGCTACACCTTC. The whole variable domain, filled in from reference TRBV5-1 and TRBJ1-2, reads KAGVTQTPRYLIKTRGQQVTLSCSPISGHRSVSWYQQTPGQGLQFLFEYFSETQRNKGNFPGRFSGRQFSNSRSEMNVSTLELGDSALYLCASSSYSGSYGYTFGSGTRLTVV.

This clone was observed a few times. The chain carries TRBV5-4 and TRBJ2-5, with 7 bases lining up with TRBD1. V lost 4 bases and J lost 2; bases outside the gene matches: 5. Per the germline V gene, CDR1 is SGHNT and CDR2 is YYREEE (reference sequence). The CDR3 consists of 14 residues. The CDR3 coding sequence is TGTGCCAGCAGCCCGGGACAGCCTCAAGAGACCCAGTACTTC. Translated, it gives CASSPGQPQETQYF. The whole variable domain, remainder taken from reference TRBV5-4 and TRBJ2-5, is ETGVTQSPTHLIKTRGQQVTLRCSSQSGHNTVSWYQQALGQGPQFIFQYYREEENGRGNFPPRFSGLQFPNYSSELNVNALELDDSALYLCASSPGQPQETQYFGPGTRLLVL.

The chain couples TRBV14 to TRBJ2-3, with D unresolved. CDR1 is SGHDN, CDR2 FVKESK, per germline. The CDR3 has 11 amino acids. V was trimmed by 4 bases and J by 5 bases, leaving 4 bases between them. CDR3 sequence reads: CASSRGDTQYF. The CDR3 coding sequence is TGTGCCAGCAGCCGAGGAGATACGCAGTATTTT.